The 6 T cell receptor beta chains given below trace back to one sample, sequenced in a study of cytomegalovirus exposure and HLA in healthy donors. Both 60 Vbeta primers and 13 Jbeta primers went into the PCR. Data came from immunoSEQ multiplex PCR; TCRdb stores just in-frame clones and leaves some out. This sample has around 190,000 clones, with roughly three quarters found just once. Sequenced input: PBMCs. Receptor source: a woman in her late teens or twenties in good health and CMV-seronegative.

The chain combines TRBV9 with TRBJ1-1; tentatively, D is TRBD1 (5 bases). CDR1 and CDR2 from the germline V gene are SGDLS and YYNGEE. The CDR3 totals 11 residues. Trimming left V 4 bases short and J 9 bases short, with 10 bases between. As DNA, the CDR3 is TGTGCCAGCAGCCCTCAGGGAAAAGCTTTCTTT. It encodes CASSPQGKAFF.

The chain is built from TRBV30 and TRBJ1-2; D ambiguous. Trimming pared 0 bases from V and 4 bases from J, leaving 9 bases between. Germline values: CDR1 GTSNPN, CDR2 SVGIG (reference sequence). There are 13 residues in the CDR3. CDR3 nucleotides: TGTGCCTGGAGTGTACGAGAAGCCTATGGCTACACCTTC. This sequence encodes CAWSVREAYGYTF.

The table lists this clone with a few counts. This sequence joins TRBV7-4 and TRBJ1-5; 8 bases agree with TRBD1. J was trimmed by 5 bases and V by 10 bases; bases with no gene match: 7. Looked up from germline, CDR1 is SGHVT and CDR2 is SQSDAQ. The CDR3 has 13 residues. The CDR3 nucleotides read TGTGCCAAGGGAGGGACAGGCCATCAGCCCCAGCATTTT. This encodes CAKGGTGHQPQHF.

V and J are TRBV4-1 and TRBJ2-5, with D maybe TRBD2 (6 bases). The CDR3 length is 16 residues. The V end was cut by 3 bases, the J end by 5 bases, with 19 bases between. The germline gives CDR1 MGHRA, CDR2 YSYEKL. Here the CDR3 DNA reads TGCGCCAGCAGCCATCCTAGTGGGGGGAGCCGGGAGACCCAGTACTTC. It specifies CASSHPSGGSRETQYF.

V usage is TRBV9 and J usage is TRBJ2-3; D might be TRBD2 (6 bases). Trimming took 4 bases from V and 4 from J, leaving 16 bases between them. Germline CDR1 is SGDLS and CDR2 is YYNGEE. CDR3 length: 15 residues. The CDR3 nucleotides are TGTGCCAGCAGCTCCCGACTAGGACGGGCAGATACGCAGTATTTT. The encoded protein is CASSSRLGRADTQYF.

The table lists this clone with a count of one. This chain joins TRBV7-8 and TRBJ2-1; D is ambiguous. Trimming took off 0 bases at V and 4 bases at J, with 4 bases between the two ends. The CDR3 is made up of 13 amino acids. Germline lookup yields CDR1 SGHVS and CDR2 FQNEAQ. The CDR3 loop is CASSLAEYNEQFF. CDR3 DNA sequence: TGTGCCAGCAGCTTAGCCGAGTACAATGAGCAGTTCTTC.